This T cell receptor (beta chain) stems from a study of control samples from healthy donors and cancer patients. The method was immunoSEQ multiplex PCR; TCRdb's version includes in-frame clones alone and lacks a portion of them. The sample includes approximately 150,000 clones, about nine tenths seen only once; the top ten take just over 7.5%. Germline CDR1 SGHTA, CDR2 FQGNSA. After removal of 0 bases from V and 10 bases from J, the junction contained 9 bases not matched to a gene. The CDR3 is 17 amino acids. This TCR was sampled from a man between 50 and 59 years old with head and neck cancer. Sequencing used PBMCs. V is TRBV7-2 and J is TRBJ1-6, with TRBD1 matching over 10 bases. DNA for the CDR3: TGTGCCAGCAGCTTAGCGCTTGGACAGGGGGTAGACTCACCCCTCCACTTT. Translated: CASSLALGQGVDSPLHF.